These T cell receptor beta chains were read from a single sample in a study of blood T cell repertoires in COVID-19. The data were produced by immunoSEQ multiplex PCR, yet TCRdb's version contains in-frame clones alone and is incomplete. This sample has 200,000 or so clones, with roughly 83% found just once. Sequencing used PBMCs or T cells enriched from blood (not recorded which). The receptors originated from a woman aged 40-49 years with acute COVID-19. CDR3s include the opening cysteine and the closing phenylalanine or tryptophan. The D gene is left open where the match is weak. Expanded clones get a size class; other rows say once, few or many, or leave the size out.

v_call: TRBV19
j_call: TRBJ2-1
clone_size: -
d_call: TRBD2
cdr3_length: 15
cdr3_aa: CASSIVASGSSEQFF
cdr3_nt: TGTGCCAGTAGTATAGTGGCTAGCGGGAGCAGCGAGCAGTTCTTC

v_call: TRBV7-2
j_call: TRBJ2-1
clone_size: -
d_call: TRBD1
cdr3_length: 15
cdr3_aa: CASSLGTGPYNEQFF
cdr3_nt: TGTGCCAGCAGCTTAGGGACAGGGCCTTACAATGAGCAGTTCTTC

v_call: TRBV6-1
j_call: TRBJ1-2
clone_size: once
d_call: -
cdr3_length: 13
cdr3_aa: CASSEAGSGGYTF
cdr3_nt: TGTGCCAGCAGTGAGGCAGGGTCAGGTGGCTACACCTTC

v_call: TRBV2
j_call: TRBJ1-1
clone_size: -
d_call: -
cdr3_length: 14
cdr3_aa: CASRQLAEGSEAFF
cdr3_nt: TGTGCCAGCAGGCAACTAGCGGAAGGGTCGGAAGCTTTCTTT

v_call: TRBV4-2
j_call: TRBJ1-4
clone_size: -
d_call: TRBD1
cdr3_length: 16
cdr3_aa: CASSQDYLQGNEKLFF
cdr3_nt: TGTGCCAGCAGCCAAGATTACTTACAGGGGAATGAAAAACTGTTTTTT

v_call: TRBV19
j_call: TRBJ1-5
clone_size: -
d_call: -
cdr3_length: 15
cdr3_aa: CASSPTVKSNQPQHF
cdr3_nt: TGTGCCAGTAGCCCGACAGTAAAAAGCAATCAGCCCCAGCATTTT

v_call: TRBV7-2
j_call: TRBJ2-1
clone_size: -
d_call: -
cdr3_length: 13
cdr3_aa: CASSSKRVDEQFF
cdr3_nt: TGTGCCAGCAGCTCGAAGAGGGTGGATGAGCAGTTCTTC

v_call: TRBV5-1
j_call: TRBJ2-1
clone_size: -
d_call: TRBD2
cdr3_length: 16
cdr3_aa: CASTLTSGSSYNEQFF
cdr3_nt: TGCGCCAGCACACTGACTAGCGGGAGCTCCTACAATGAGCAGTTCTTC

v_call: TRBV28
j_call: TRBJ2-7
clone_size: -
d_call: -
cdr3_length: 14
cdr3_aa: CASRTKSNIGEQYF
cdr3_nt: TGTGCCAGCAGGACTAAGAGCAACATAGGTGAGCAGTACTTC

v_call: TRBV28
j_call: TRBJ1-2
clone_size: -
d_call: -
cdr3_length: 11
cdr3_aa: CASSPPSGYTF
cdr3_nt: TGTGCCAGCAGTCCCCCATCAGGCTACACCTTC

v_call: TRBV5-6
j_call: TRBJ2-1
clone_size: -
d_call: TRBD2
cdr3_length: 15
cdr3_aa: CASSPVAGTYNEQFF
cdr3_nt: TGTGCCAGCAGCCCAGTAGCGGGAACCTACAATGAGCAGTTCTTC

v_call: TRBV5-4
j_call: TRBJ1-2
clone_size: -
d_call: -
cdr3_length: 15
cdr3_aa: CASSLAGGALYGYTF
cdr3_nt: TGTGCCAGCAGCTTGGCCGGGGGTGCCCTCTATGGCTACACCTTC

v_call: TRBV5-4
j_call: TRBJ2-3
clone_size: -
d_call: TRBD2
cdr3_length: 16
cdr3_aa: CASSLTSGRGTDTQYF
cdr3_nt: TGTGCCAGCAGCCTGACTAGCGGGAGGGGAACAGATACGCAGTATTTT

v_call: TRBV19
j_call: TRBJ2-3
clone_size: -
d_call: TRBD1
cdr3_length: 12
cdr3_aa: CASSLRQGSQYF
cdr3_nt: TGTGCCAGTAGTCTCAGACAGGGGTCGCAGTATTTT

v_call: TRBV6-5
j_call: TRBJ1-2
clone_size: -
d_call: -
cdr3_length: 14
cdr3_aa: CASSQGGRNYGYTF
cdr3_nt: TGTGCCAGCAGCCAAGGGGGAAGGAACTATGGCTACACCTTC

v_call: TRBV7-6
j_call: TRBJ2-3
clone_size: once
d_call: TRBD2
cdr3_length: 17
cdr3_aa: CASSLAPAGIMTDTQYF
cdr3_nt: TGTGCCAGCAGCTTAGCCCCAGCGGGGATCATGACAGATACGCAGTATTTT

v_call: TRBV6-2/TRBV6-3
j_call: TRBJ2-1
clone_size: -
d_call: TRBD2
cdr3_length: 15
cdr3_aa: CASSRQAGEVNEQFF
cdr3_nt: TGTGCCAGCAGTAGACAAGCGGGAGAGGTCAATGAGCAGTTCTTC

v_call: TRBV6-1
j_call: TRBJ1-2
clone_size: -
d_call: -
cdr3_length: 12
cdr3_aa: CASSELGRGYTF
cdr3_nt: TGTGCCAGCAGTGAGTTAGGGAGAGGCTACACCTTC

v_call: TRBV28
j_call: TRBJ1-5
clone_size: -
d_call: -
cdr3_length: 15
cdr3_aa: CASSLPWTENQPQHF
cdr3_nt: TGTGCCAGCAGCCTCCCTTGGACAGAGAATCAGCCCCAGCATTTT

v_call: TRBV5-4
j_call: TRBJ2-7
clone_size: -
d_call: TRBD1
cdr3_length: 12
cdr3_aa: CASSPDRAPGVF
cdr3_nt: TGTGCCAGCAGCCCCGACAGGGCCCCTGGGGTCTTC

v_call: TRBV6-6
j_call: TRBJ1-5
clone_size: -
d_call: -
cdr3_length: 13
cdr3_aa: CASTAGGGQPQHF
cdr3_nt: TGTGCCAGCACCGCAGGTGGAGGTCAGCCCCAGCATTTT

v_call: TRBV7-9
j_call: TRBJ2-3
clone_size: once
d_call: TRBD1
cdr3_length: 18
cdr3_aa: CASSSRVDRGGSTDTQYF
cdr3_nt: TGTGCCAGCAGCTCTAGGGTGGACAGGGGCGGATCCACAGATACGCAGTATTTT

v_call: TRBV4-2
j_call: TRBJ1-1
clone_size: -
d_call: -
cdr3_length: 13
cdr3_aa: CASSLGGFAEAFF
cdr3_nt: TGTGCCAGCAGCCTGGGGGGTTTCGCTGAAGCTTTCTTT

v_call: TRBV19
j_call: TRBJ2-7
clone_size: -
d_call: -
cdr3_length: 15
cdr3_aa: CASSINRSPTYEQYF
cdr3_nt: TGTGCCAGTAGTATTAATCGTAGCCCAACCTACGAGCAGTACTTC

v_call: TRBV6-2/TRBV6-3
j_call: TRBJ1-6
clone_size: -
d_call: TRBD1
cdr3_length: 16
cdr3_aa: CASSYLQGAGNSPLHF
cdr3_nt: TGTGCCAGCAGTTACCTGCAGGGGGCAGGTAATTCACCCCTCCACTTT

v_call: TRBV7-8
j_call: TRBJ2-7
clone_size: -
d_call: -
cdr3_length: 14
cdr3_aa: CASSLFGVSYEQYF
cdr3_nt: TGTGCCAGCAGCTTATTCGGGGTTTCCTACGAGCAGTACTTC

v_call: TRBV6-4
j_call: TRBJ1-1
clone_size: -
d_call: -
cdr3_length: 14
cdr3_aa: CASTPSSGNTEAFF
cdr3_nt: TGTGCCAGCACCCCTTCTTCCGGGAACACTGAAGCTTTCTTT